These 29 T cell receptor beta chains came from one sample sequenced in a study of shared clonotypes between healthy human individuals. TCRdb's table, derived via immunoSEQ multiplex PCR, lists solely in-frame clones and lacks some. The sample lists about 490,000 clones, 60% to 85% occurring once. The sequenced sample consisted of PBMCs. All receptors derive from a woman in her thirties or forties in good health. Some clones in this sample may be carry-over from other donors' samples.

The CDR3 here is CASSQRTGTNYGYTF. DNA for the CDR3: TGTGCCAGCAGCCAAAGGACAGGGACTAACTATGGCTACACCTTC. V is TRBV4-2 and J is TRBJ1-2, with TRBD1 matching 8 bases. The germline CDR1 and CDR2 sequences are LGHNA and YNFKEQ. The V gene end was trimmed by 2 bases and the J gene end by 0 bases; junction bases not matched to a gene: 2. CDR3 length equals 15 residues.

The chain has TRBV6-5 and TRBJ2-2; TRBD1 aligns across 10 bases. In germline, CDR1 is MNHEY, CDR2 SVGAGI. Germline trimming cut 7 bases from V and 3 bases from J; bases unmatched to any gene: 5. The CDR3 sequence is 15 residues long. The CDR3 is CASNDRGPDTGELFF. The CDR3 DNA reads TGTGCCAGCAACGACAGGGGGCCTGACACCGGGGAGCTGTTTTTT.

J is TRBJ2-1 and V is TRBV6-1; D is possibly TRBD1 or TRBD2 (5 bases each). Per the germline V gene, CDR1 is MNHNS and CDR2 is SASEGT. The CDR3 has 16 residues. Trimming removed 4 bases at V and 7 bases at J, with 20 bases between. Here the CDR3 reads CASSVPLTKGLNEQFF. In nucleotides, the CDR3 is TGTGCCAGCAGTGTACCCCTGACTAAGGGGCTAAATGAGCAGTTCTTC.

This chain connects TRBV7-2 to TRBJ1-1; D unresolved. Looked up from germline, CDR1 is SGHTA and CDR2 is FQGNSA. Trimming removed 5 bases from V and 4 bases from J, with 14 bases in between. This CDR3 is 14 amino acids long. This CDR3 is CASSQMMRVTEAFF. CDR3 DNA: TGTGCCAGCAGCCAGATGATGAGGGTCACTGAAGCTTTCTTT.

Many counts were recorded for this clone. CDR3 coding DNA: TGTGCCAGCAGTCCCGGAGTTAGGTGGTACTTC. Encoded protein: CASSPGVRWYF. The rearrangement joins TRBV6-5 to TRBJ2-7; unclear D gene. Germline CDR1 MNHEY, CDR2 SVGAGI. The CDR3 totals 11 residues. V dropped 5 bases and J dropped 12 bases, with 14 bases sitting between them.

The genes are TRBV7-9 and TRBJ2-7, with TRBD1 matching 10 bases. CDR3 length equals 14 residues. With 6 bases clipped from V and 2 bases from J, the junction kept 4 bases outside the gene matches. In germline, CDR1 is SEHNR, CDR2 FQNEAQ (reference sequence). As DNA, the CDR3 is TGTGCCAGCAGAGGACAGGGGGAAACCTACGAGCAGTACTTC. Encoded protein: CASRGQGETYEQYF.

The chain is built from TRBV11-2 and TRBJ1-1; D call uncertain. This CDR3 has 13 residues. Trimming pared 4 bases from V and 3 bases from J, leaving 9 bases between. Germline V gives CDR1 SGHAT, CDR2 FQNNGV. CDR3 sequence: CASSSRRDTEAFF. DNA of the CDR3: TGTGCCAGCAGCTCCCGGAGGGACACTGAAGCTTTCTTT.

This chain uses TRBV28 with TRBJ1-2; D is uncertain. In germline, CDR1 is MDHEN, CDR2 SYDVKM. The V end was cut by 3 bases, the J end by 5 bases, with 19 bases between. This CDR3 spans 16 amino acids. The DNA for the CDR3 is TGTGCCAGCAGTTTCCCCAGAGGAGGGTCGTCTTATGGCTACACCTTC. It encodes CASSFPRGGSSYGYTF.

The V gene is TRBV30, the J gene TRBJ2-5; TRBD1 agrees at 10 bases. CDR3 size: 14 residues. Trimming removed 0 bases from V and 4 bases from J; junction bases left unmatched: 2. The V gene's germline CDR1 is GTSNPN and CDR2 SVGIG (reference sequence). In DNA form, the CDR3 reads TGTGCCTGGAGTGTGGGGACAGGGGTAGAGACCCAGTACTTC. Translation gives CAWSVGTGVETQYF.

In this sample, this clone turned up many times. The genes are TRBV11-2 and TRBJ2-1; D is unresolved. Germline V gene lookup returns CDR1 SGHAT and CDR2 FQNNGV. V was shortened by 5 bases and J by 5 bases, with 16 bases between the two germline ends. This CDR3 contains 15 residues. In DNA, the CDR3 is TGTGCCAGCAGCCCTCTCAAGGGAAGGGACAATGAGCAGTTCTTC. Amino acid sequence: CASSPLKGRDNEQFF.

This chain joins TRBV27 and TRBJ1-2, with 7 bases matching TRBD1. With 5 bases clipped from V and 7 bases from J, the junction kept 10 bases outside the gene matches. This CDR3 spans 14 amino acids. CDR1 and CDR2 from the germline V gene are MNHEY and SMNVEV (reference sequence). The CDR3 reads CASSPRQGRPGYTF. The CDR3 nucleotides are TGTGCCAGCAGTCCCCGACAGGGACGGCCTGGCTACACCTTC.

The chain has TRBV11-2 and TRBJ1-1; D unresolved. The CDR3 spans 15 residues. The germline V gene has CDR1 SGHAT and CDR2 FQNNGV. V shed 2 bases and J shed 4 bases, with 14 bases lying between them. The CDR3 sequence: CASSLKGSEVTEAFF. CDR3 nucleotide sequence: TGTGCCAGCAGCTTAAAAGGTTCGGAGGTCACTGAAGCTTTCTTT.

In its sample, this clone was seen a few times. This chain connects TRBV29-1 to TRBJ1-6, with a weak D call TRBD1 (6 bases). The length of the CDR3 is 15 residues. The germline V and J ends were trimmed by 6 bases and 0 bases, with 12 bases remaining between them. Germline V gene lookup returns CDR1 SQVTM and CDR2 ANQGSEA. The DNA of the CDR3 is TGCAGCGTCGCCAAGGACAGCTCCTATAATTCACCCCTCCACTTT. Amino acids: CSVAKDSSYNSPLHF.

CDR3 loop: CASTLSGGGDEQFF. For the CDR3, the DNA is TGTGCCAGCACTCTTTCGGGAGGGGGGGATGAGCAGTTCTTC. V is TRBV2 and J is TRBJ2-1, with 8 nucleotides matching TRBD2. CDR1 and CDR2 (germline): SNHLY, FYNNEI. V was clipped by 7 bases and J by 8 bases; unmatched bases: 10. This CDR3 region has 14 residues.

The genes are TRBV19 and TRBJ2-1, with 7 bases matching TRBD2. V gave up 6 bases and J gave up 3 bases; unmatched junction bases: 5. The germline gives CDR1 LNHDA, CDR2 SQIVND (reference sequence). This CDR3 region has 14 residues. Written as DNA, the CDR3 is TGTGCCAGTAGGTCAGGGACTAACTACAATGAGCAGTTCTTC. It is translated as CASRSGTNYNEQFF. The full variable domain, with the rest looked up from reference TRBV19 and TRBJ2-1, is DGGITQSPKYLFRKEGQNVTLSCEQNLNHDAMYWYRQDPGQGLRLIYYSQIVNDFQKGDIAEGYSVSREKKESFPLTVTSAQKNPTAFYLCASRSGTNYNEQFFGPGTRLTVL.

The chain has TRBV4-3 and TRBJ2-7; D perhaps matches TRBD2 (5 bases). The V end was cut by 1 base, the J end by 3 bases, with 10 bases between. The CDR3 extends over 14 amino acids. The germline gives CDR1 LGHNA, CDR2 YSLEER. Here the CDR3 reads CASSQVRGGYEQYF. The CDR3 DNA follows: TGCGCCAGCAGCCAAGTCCGGGGTGGCTACGAGCAGTACTTC.

The chain employs TRBV10-1 and TRBJ2-7, with 7 nucleotides matching TRBD1. Unmatched junction bases numbered 9, after V lost 8 bases and J lost 2 bases. Germline CDR1 is WNHNN and CDR2 is SYGVQD (reference sequence). CDR3 length: 14 amino acids. The CDR3 bases are TGCGCCAGCGGTAAACAGGGGAAGCCCTACGAGCAGTACTTC. It codes for CASGKQGKPYEQYF.

The chain has TRBV19 and TRBJ1-2; D is ambiguous. V was pared by 6 bases and J by 6 bases, with 11 bases between. CDR1 and CDR2 from the germline V gene are LNHDA and SQIVND (reference sequence). The CDR3 loop spans 12 amino acids. The CDR3 loop reads CASSHRGNGYTF. CDR3 nucleotides: TGTGCCAGTAGCCACCGGGGTAATGGCTACACCTTC.

This clone was seen only a few times. This chain connects TRBV28 to TRBJ1-2, with D tentatively TRBD1 (6 bases). Trimming removed 5 bases from V and 4 bases from J, with 17 bases in between. This CDR3 is 15 amino acids long. The germline CDR1 and CDR2 sequences are MDHEN and SYDVKM. The CDR3 DNA reads as TGTGCCAGCAGTCTTCGACGAAGGGGGGTCTATGGCTACACCTTC. Amino acid sequence: CASSLRRRGVYGYTF.

The chain employs TRBV7-3 and TRBJ2-2; 7 nucleotides align to TRBD2. CDR1 and CDR2 from the germline V gene are SGHTA and FQGTGA. With 5 bases clipped from V and 1 base from J, the junction kept 7 bases outside the gene matches. The CDR3 contains 16 residues. The CDR3 loop is CASSPHGGKNTGELFF. The DNA of the CDR3 is TGTGCCAGCAGCCCACACGGGGGGAAGAACACCGGGGAGCTGTTTTTT.

The rearrangement uses TRBV25-1 and TRBJ2-3; 12 bases map to TRBD2. V shed 6 bases, J shed 3 bases, and the junction held 4 bases outside the gene matches. This CDR3 is 15 amino acids long. Germline V CDR1 and CDR2: MGHDK, SYGVNS. This chain's CDR3 is CASSPSGRGTDTQYF. The CDR3 nucleotides are TGTGCCAGCAGCCCTAGCGGGAGGGGGACAGATACGCAGTATTTT.

V and J are TRBV6-5 and TRBJ2-3; no reliable D call. The V gene's germline CDR1 is MNHEY and CDR2 SVGAGI. The CDR3 spans 14 residues. Deletions cut 8 bases from V and 2 bases from J, with 14 bases between. The CDR3 bases are TGTGCCAGCGGCGAAGTAGCCCTCACAGATACGCAGTATTTT. Translated, it gives CASGEVALTDTQYF.

This clone was detected a few times. This sample also contains other DNA sequences that code for the same CDR3. The V and J genes are TRBV27 and TRBJ1-3; possibly TRBD1 for D (5 bases). The CDR3 extends over 12 amino acids. Looked up from germline, CDR1 is MNHEY and CDR2 is SMNVEV (reference sequence). The V and J ends lost 4 bases and 4 bases respectively, with 5 bases between them. CDR3 sequence: CASSSGGNTIYF. As DNA, the CDR3 is TGTGCCAGCAGTTCAGGGGGAAACACCATATATTTT.

The chain is built from TRBV4-2 and TRBJ2-7; D is tentatively TRBD1 or TRBD2 (5 bases each). CDR3 size: 15 residues. V was trimmed by 4 bases and J by 6 bases, leaving 19 bases between them. Looked up from germline, CDR1 is LGHNA and CDR2 is YNFKEQ. The DNA of the CDR3 is TGTGCCAGCAGCCGCCCCCGGGACGCCAACGCCGAGCAGTACTTC. Translated: CASSRPRDANAEQYF.

The chain carries TRBV4-2 and TRBJ2-1, with TRBD2 identical over 11 bases. CDR3 length: 16 residues. In germline, CDR1 is LGHNA, CDR2 YNFKEQ. Trimming cost V 4 bases and J 5 bases; bases outside gene matches: 7. DNA for the CDR3: TGTGCCAGCAGCCGGGAACTAGCGGGAGTGGACAATGAGCAGTTCTTC. This encodes CASSRELAGVDNEQFF.

The chain links TRBV9 to TRBJ1-5, with D possibly TRBD1 on 6 matching bases. Germline V gene data show CDR1 as SGDLS and CDR2 as YYNGEE. Deletions cut 3 bases from V and 4 bases from J, with 11 bases between. This CDR3 has 14 residues. DNA for the CDR3: TGTGCCAGCAGCGGACCAGGGGATAATCAGCCCCAGCATTTT. It is translated as CASSGPGDNQPQHF. Complete variable domain (other parts from reference TRBV9 and TRBJ1-5): DSGVTQTPKHLITATGQRVTLRCSPRSGDLSVYWYQQSLDQGLQFLIQYYNGEERAKGNILERFSAQQFPDLHSELNLSSLELGDSALYFCASSGPGDNQPQHFGDGTRLSIL.

This clone was seen many times. The chain combines TRBV7-3 with TRBJ2-5, with 10 bases identical to TRBD2. There are 15 residues in the CDR3. Germline V gene lookup returns CDR1 SGHTA and CDR2 FQGTGA. V was clipped by 5 bases and J by 5 bases; unmatched bases: 8. The CDR3 DNA follows: TGTGCCAGCAGCCCTGCTAGCGGGAGTCAGGAGACCCAGTACTTC. Protein sequence: CASSPASGSQETQYF. Full variable domain (missing parts from reference TRBV7-3 and TRBJ2-5): GAGVSQTPSNKVTEKGKYVELRCDPISGHTALYWYRQSLGQGPEFLIYFQGTGAADDSGLPNDRFFAVRPEGSVSTLKIQRTERGDSAVYLCASSPASGSQETQYFGPGTRLLVL.

The CDR3 DNA is TGTGCCAGCAGTTCCGCCGGGACAGGGACATCTGGCTACACCTTC. Its translation: CASSSAGTGTSGYTF. This chain joins TRBV27 and TRBJ1-2, with 9 nucleotides matching TRBD1. The CDR3 runs 15 residues. Trimming cost V 4 bases and J 7 bases; bases outside gene matches: 10. The germline V gene has CDR1 MNHEY and CDR2 SMNVEV (reference sequence).

On this clone: Within the sample, other DNA sequences also encode this same CDR3. The gene calls are TRBV20-1 and TRBJ2-7; D is ambiguous. V lost 0 bases to trimming and J lost 4 bases, with 1 base between them. Per the germline V gene, CDR1 is DFQATT and CDR2 is SNEGSKA (reference sequence). The CDR3 is 10 amino acids. Written as DNA, the CDR3 is TGCAGTGCTAGAGATTACGAGCAGTACTTC. Its protein is CSARDYEQYF.